Following are 21 T cell receptor beta chains from one sample sequenced in a study of cytomegalovirus exposure and HLA in healthy donors. The PCR used 60 Vbeta and 13 Jbeta primers. Sequencing used immunoSEQ multiplex PCR; TCRdb keeps in-frame clones, though not all of them. The sample holds about 130,000 clones, 70% to 90% seen once. The sample comprised PBMCs. These TCRs come from a man younger than 35 in good health and CMV-seropositive.

The sample holds a few counts of this clone. V usage is TRBV5-6 and J usage is TRBJ1-6, with D perhaps TRBD1 (5 bases). The germline gives CDR1 SGHDT, CDR2 YYEEEE. The V end lost 3 bases, the J end lost 7 bases, and 11 bases lay between the germline ends. The CDR3 is 14 residues long. In DNA form, the CDR3 reads TGTGCCAGCAGCTCGGGACTGGGGAATTCACCCCTCCACTTT. Its protein is CASSSGLGNSPLHF.

The chain employs TRBV6-5 and TRBJ2-2; D ambiguous. This CDR3 spans 11 amino acids. Trimming removed 6 bases at V and 6 bases at J, with 5 bases between. Germline-derived CDR1 and CDR2 are MNHEY and SVGAGI. CDR3 sequence (DNA): TGTGCCAGCAGCCTCGCCGGGGAGCTGTTTTTT. Translated: CASSLAGELFF.

This clone was found once. The gene calls are TRBV30 and TRBJ2-3; weak D call: TRBD2 (5 bases). Germline V gene sequence: CDR1 GTSNPN, CDR2 SVGIG (reference sequence). Trimming shortened V by 0 bases and J by 5 bases, and 12 bases separated the two germline ends. The CDR3 is 14 residues long. This chain's CDR3 is CAWSVPGNRDTQYF. The CDR3 region has the DNA TGTGCCTGGAGTGTACCGGGAAATAGAGATACGCAGTATTTT.

The rearrangement uses TRBV7-3 and TRBJ2-3; 7 positions agree with TRBD2. CDR3 size: 15 residues. V lost 2 bases and J lost 2; bases outside the gene matches: 4. The germline CDR1 and CDR2 sequences are SGHTA and FQGTGA. In DNA, the CDR3 is TGTGCCAGCAGCTTAGGAGCGGGGAACACAGATACGCAGTATTTT. As protein: CASSLGAGNTDTQYF.

The chain links TRBV11-1 to TRBJ1-6, with 10 bases that match TRBD1. This CDR3 has 16 amino acids. Germline CDR1 SGHAT, CDR2 FQDESV (reference sequence). V gave up 5 bases and J gave up 7 bases; unmatched junction bases: 8. CDR3 sequence reads: CASSQNGDRGNSPLHF. In DNA form, the CDR3 reads TGTGCCAGCAGCCAAAACGGGGACAGGGGAAATTCACCCCTCCACTTT.

V is TRBV13 and J is TRBJ2-1, with TRBD2 matching 10 bases. The CDR3 runs to 19 residues. Germline values: CDR1 PRHDT, CDR2 FYEKMQ (reference sequence). V gave up 5 bases and J gave up 0 bases; unmatched junction bases: 13. The CDR3 DNA sequence: TGTGCCAGCAGCCCTCGGGGTAGCGGGGGGCCGAGCTCCTACAATGAGCAGTTCTTC. This gives the protein CASSPRGSGGPSSYNEQFF.

This rearrangement joins TRBV4-1 to TRBJ2-7; D uncertain. In germline, CDR1 is MGHRA, CDR2 YSYEKL. The CDR3 runs 14 residues. The germline V and J ends were trimmed by 8 bases and 10 bases, with 24 bases remaining between them. The CDR3 reads CASASQAQPSNQYF. The CDR3 DNA reads TGCGCCAGCGCGTCGCAGGCACAGCCCTCGAACCAGTACTTC.

This clone was picked up one time. The CDR3 sequence: CASSLTLAGNEQYF. In nucleotides, the CDR3 is TGTGCCAGCAGCTTGACACTAGCGGGGAACGAGCAGTACTTC. The chain uses TRBV7-6 and TRBJ2-7; 10 bases line up with TRBD2. Germline lookup yields CDR1 SGHVS and CDR2 FNYEAQ. The CDR3 length is 14 residues. The V and J ends lost 3 bases and 5 bases, in that order; junction bases with no gene match: 4.

This clone was seen a few times. This rearrangement joins TRBV2 to TRBJ2-1; D may be TRBD2 (5 bases). The CDR3 is 15 amino acids. Trimming cost V 5 bases and J 0 bases, with 11 bases left between them. The germline CDR1 and CDR2 sequences are SNHLY and FYNNEI. The CDR3 loop reads CASSIGGSSYNEQFF. CDR3 bases: TGTGCCAGCAGTATCGGTGGGAGCTCCTACAATGAGCAGTTCTTC.

The chain's CDR3 is CASSWTGGISYEQYF. The CDR3 DNA is TGTGCCAGCAGTTGGACAGGGGGGATCTCCTACGAGCAGTACTTC. The rearrangement joins TRBV28 to TRBJ2-7; TRBD1 matches at 10 bases. The CDR3 covers 15 residues. Trimming at V came to 4 bases and at J to 0 bases, leaving 3 bases not matched to a gene. Germline V gene sequence: CDR1 MDHEN, CDR2 SYDVKM.

This CDR3 reads CASSLESGNYGYTF. The CDR3 nucleotides are TGTGCCAGCAGCTTGGAGTCAGGGAACTATGGCTACACCTTC. The chain combines TRBV5-5 with TRBJ1-2, with a possible D match to TRBD1 (5 bases). CDR1 is SGHKS, CDR2 YYEKEE, per germline (reference sequence). V dropped 0 bases and J dropped 2 bases, with 8 bases sitting between them. The CDR3 consists of 14 residues.

The J gene is TRBJ2-2, the V gene TRBV11-2; D is perhaps TRBD1 (6 bases). Germline CDR1 is SGHAT and CDR2 is FQNNGV. CDR3 length: 14 amino acids. V lost 1 base to trimming and J lost 10 bases, with 13 bases between them. CDR3 sequence: CASSLVRGHKELFF. CDR3 DNA sequence: TGTGCCAGCAGCTTAGTCCGGGGACATAAGGAGCTGTTTTTT.

The chain is built from TRBV5-1 and TRBJ1-1, with D possibly being TRBD1 (5 bases). The germline gives CDR1 SGHRS, CDR2 YFSETQ. CDR3 size: 14 residues. The V and J ends lost 5 bases and 5 bases respectively, with 16 bases between them. The CDR3 is CASRHNPGGTEAFF. In DNA, the CDR3 is TGCGCCAGCAGGCACAACCCGGGGGGGACTGAAGCTTTCTTT. The complete variable domain, with remaining parts taken from reference TRBV5-1 and TRBJ1-1, reads KAGVTQTPRYLIKTRGQQVTLSCSPISGHRSVSWYQQTPGQGLQFLFEYFSETQRNKGNFPGRFSGRQFSNSRSEMNVSTLELGDSALYLCASRHNPGGTEAFFGQGTRLTVV.

This clone was found a few times. CDR3 sequence reads: CASSIRVQETQYF. CDR3 DNA sequence: TGTGCCAGCAGCATCCGGGTTCAAGAGACCCAGTACTTC. The chain combines TRBV11-3 with TRBJ2-5, with D unresolved. V lost 5 bases and J lost 2, with 9 bases in between. Germline CDR1 and CDR2: SGHNT and YENEEA. This CDR3 comprises 13 residues.

CDR3 coding DNA: TGCAGCGTGGGGACTAGCGGGGGGGCAGGAGAGACCCAGTACTTC. It translates to CSVGTSGGAGETQYF. V and J are TRBV29-1 and TRBJ2-5; 16 bases agree with TRBD2. V was pared by 6 bases and J by 4 bases, with 5 bases of the junction left unmatched. The CDR3 covers 15 residues. In germline, CDR1 is SQVTM, CDR2 ANQGSEA.

This chain connects TRBV9 to TRBJ1-1; TRBD1 agrees at 9 bases. J gave up 4 bases and V 4 bases, and 14 bases lay outside the gene matches. This CDR3 has 17 residues. Germline assignment: CDR1 SGDLS and CDR2 YYNGEE. CDR3 sequence: CASSSSSLGQGGTEAFF. The CDR3 DNA reads as TGTGCCAGCAGCTCCTCCTCGTTGGGACAGGGAGGCACTGAAGCTTTCTTT.

The table lists this clone with a few counts. The genes are TRBV4-1 and TRBJ2-2; the D gene is possibly TRBD2 (6 bases). V dropped 0 bases and J dropped 1 base, with 12 bases sitting between them. The CDR3 consists of 17 residues. The V gene's germline CDR1 is MGHRA and CDR2 YSYEKL. CDR3 DNA sequence: TGCGCCAGCAGCCAAGAGGCGGACGGGGGGAACACCGGGGAGCTGTTTTTT. It specifies CASSQEADGGNTGELFF.

V usage is TRBV9 and J usage is TRBJ2-7; TRBD1 agrees at 9 bases. Unmatched junction bases numbered 5, after V lost 3 bases and J lost 1 base. The CDR3 is 15 amino acids. The V gene's germline CDR1 is SGDLS and CDR2 YYNGEE. The chain's CDR3 is CASSATGGASYEQYF. In nucleotides, the CDR3 is TGTGCCAGCAGCGCCACAGGGGGCGCATCCTACGAGCAGTACTTC.

DNA for the CDR3: TGTGCCAGCAGCCACCGAGGGGGGGTAACGCAAGGTGAGCAGTTCTTC. It yields the protein CASSHRGGVTQGEQFF. The chain couples TRBV7-2 to TRBJ2-1; D possibly corresponds to TRBD2 (7 bases). The CDR3 spans 16 residues. Germline V gene sequence: CDR1 SGHTA, CDR2 FQGNSA. The V gene lost 5 bases and the J gene lost 9 bases, with 23 bases spanning the gap. The full variable domain, its missing parts supplied by reference TRBV7-2 and TRBJ2-1, is GAGVSQSPSNKVTEKGKDVELRCDPISGHTALYWYRQSLGQGLEFLIYFQGNSAPDKSGLPSDRFSAERTGGSVSTLTIQRTQQEDSAVYLCASSHRGGVTQGEQFFGPGTRLTVL.

A word on this clone: The same CDR3 arises from other DNA sequences in this sample as well. This sequence joins TRBV6-1 and TRBJ2-7, with TRBD1 matching 7 bases. The length of the CDR3 is 15 residues. After removal of 3 bases from V and 2 bases from J, the junction contained 7 bases not matched to a gene. In germline, CDR1 is MNHNS, CDR2 SASEGT. CDR3 nucleotides: TGTGCCAGCAGTGAGATGGGGACAGACGCCTACGAGCAGTACTTC. It yields the protein CASSEMGTDAYEQYF.

This clone occurred once. The chain uses TRBV19 and TRBJ1-6; 10 bases map to TRBD1. V lost 5 bases to trimming and J lost 9 bases; unmatched junction nucleotides: 7. The CDR3 runs to 15 residues. Germline V CDR1 and CDR2: LNHDA, SQIVND (reference sequence). The CDR3 reads CASSDRDRGSSPLHF. The CDR3 bases are TGTGCCAGTAGTGACCGGGACAGGGGAAGTTCACCCCTCCACTTT. Variable domain in full (rest from reference TRBV19 and TRBJ1-6): DGGITQSPKYLFRKEGQNVTLSCEQNLNHDAMYWYRQDPGQGLRLIYYSQIVNDFQKGDIAEGYSVSREKKESFPLTVTSAQKNPTAFYLCASSDRDRGSSPLHFGNGTRLTVT.